Listed below are T cell receptor beta chains from one sample, sequenced in a study of human CD4 T cells and Enterobacteriaceae. Libraries were prepared by immunoSEQ multiplex PCR; TCRdb keeps only in-frame clonotypes and omits some of them. The table lists some 26,000 clones, approximately 80% of them singletons, with approximately 0.95% in the top ten. Sequenced input: memory CD4+ T cells from blood. All receptors come from a human donor in good health. The CDR3 runs from the conserved cysteine through the conserved F or W. A D gene is named only where the DNA matches it firmly. Rows may omit the clone size; those that give it use once, few, many or a size class.

J gene	clone size	D gene	V gene	CDR3 protein	CDR3 DNA
TRBJ2-7	once	TRBD2	TRBV18	CASSPPKLAGGSPSYEQYF	TGTGCCAGCTCACCACCGAAACTAGCGGGAGGATCCCCCTCCTATGAGCAGTACTTC
TRBJ2-2	.	.	TRBV7-9	CASSLAVTGELFF	TGTGCCAGCAGCTTAGCGGTCACCGGGGAGCTGTTTTTT
TRBJ1-1	.	.	TRBV11-2	CASSLATKAFF	TGTGCCAGCAGCTTAGCCACTAAAGCTTTCTTT
TRBJ2-1	.	.	TRBV28	CASSEIALEQFF	TGTGCCAGCAGTGAAATAGCGCTTGAGCAGTTCTTC
TRBJ2-7	.	.	TRBV28	CASSSENRPEQYF	TGTGCCAGCTCATCTGAGAATCGGCCGGAGCAGTACTTC
TRBJ1-1	.	.	TRBV6-1	CASSEVRGLNTEAFF	TGTGCCAGCAGTGAAGTGCGGGGTTTAAACACTGAAGCTTTCTTT
TRBJ2-6	.	.	TRBV11-2	CASSRSGSSGANVLTF	TGTGCCAGCAGCCGGTCGGGAAGCTCTGGGGCCAACGTCCTGACTTTC
TRBJ2-5	.	.	TRBV30	CAWSVGSQETQYF	TGTGCCTGGAGTGTAGGCAGCCAAGAGACCCAGTACTTC
TRBJ2-1	.	TRBD2	TRBV5-3	CARSPREARVSREQFF	TGTGCCAGAAGCCCGCGGGAGGCACGAGTAAGTAGGGAGCAGTTCTTC
TRBJ2-5	once	TRBD2	TRBV5-4	CASSLDLAGIEETQYF	TGTGCCAGCAGCTTGGACCTAGCGGGGATTGAAGAGACCCAGTACTTC
TRBJ2-7	.	TRBD1	TRBV6-5	CASSYAGGAGYEQYF	TGTGCCAGCAGTTACGCAGGGGGCGCAGGTTACGAGCAGTACTTC
TRBJ2-5	.	.	TRBV6-5	CASRGNRAWETQYF	TGTGCCAGCAGAGGGAACAGGGCATGGGAGACCCAGTACTTC
TRBJ2-3	once	TRBD1	TRBV7-9	CASSGRQGAGTDTQYF	TGTGCCAGCAGCGGACGACAGGGGGCCGGGACAGATACGCAGTATTTT
TRBJ2-1	.	.	TRBV7-9	CASSLALEGQFF	TGTGCCAGCAGCTTAGCATTGGAGGGGCAGTTCTTC
TRBJ1-5	.	TRBD1	TRBV6-5	CASSHEGTGGQPQHF	TGTGCCAGCAGTCACGAAGGGACAGGGGGTCAGCCCCAGCATTTT
TRBJ2-2	.	.	TRBV28	CASRPTEQGRRGELFF	TGTGCCAGCAGGCCAACGGAGCAGGGAAGAAGAGGGGAGCTGTTTTTT
TRBJ2-4	.	.	TRBV28	CASSPSSEKNIQYF	TGTGCCAGCAGTCCATCTAGCGAAAAAAACATTCAGTACTTC
TRBJ1-5	.	.	TRBV5-8	CASRGQDNQPQHF	TGTGCCAGCAGGGGACAAGACAATCAGCCCCAGCATTTT
TRBJ2-7	.	TRBD1	TRBV2	CASKGQYFSYEQYF	TGTGCCAGCAAGGGACAGTACTTTTCCTACGAGCAGTACTTC
TRBJ2-1	.	TRBD2	TRBV15	CATSDRDYPYNEQFF	TGTGCCACCAGCGACCGGGACTATCCCTACAATGAGCAGTTCTTC